The 22 T cell receptor beta chains reported below all come from one sample, sequenced in a study of T cells in Graves' hyperthyroidism and ophthalmopathy. Regions amplified from RNA transcripts were the TCR beta CDR3 regions. When the TCR CDR3 underwent first-round RT-PCR, the HTBI primer set was used. TCRdb passed the multiplex PCR reads through MiXCR, listing each CDR3 protein once. Of approximately 700,000 distinct CDR3 sequences in the sample, over 15% are singletons; the top ten hold approximately 8.4%. The sample taken for sequencing was blood. Receptors originate from a man aged 18 to 35 with Graves' hyperthyroidism.

This clonotype has only a few counts. The chain is built from TRBV6-2 or TRBV6-3 and TRBJ1-4; D gene ambiguous. Trimming removed 5 bases from V and 1 base from J, with 17 bases in between. CDR3 length: 17 residues. Germline V gene sequence: CDR1 MNHEY, CDR2 SVGEGT. For the CDR3, the DNA is TGTGCCAGCAGTCGTAGACTGGTGGGGTTAACTAATGAAAAACTGTTTTTT. Protein sequence: CASSRRLVGLTNEKLFF.

This clonotype appeared many times. The chain joins TRBV20-1 to TRBJ2-7; 7 bases are shared with TRBD1. The germline CDR1 and CDR2 sequences are DFQATT and SNEGSKA (reference sequence). The junction had 3 bases not matched to a gene; V was cut back by 1 base and J by 3 bases. The CDR3 length is 13 residues. DNA for the CDR3: TGCAGTGCTAGAGGCCCAGGGGGCTACGAGCAGTACTTC. Encoded protein: CSARGPGGYEQYF.

This clonotype was found many times. J is TRBJ2-1 and V is TRBV12-3 or TRBV12-4; D perhaps matches TRBD2 (5 bases). Trimming removed 1 base from V and 10 bases from J, with 11 bases in between. The CDR3 is 13 amino acids. The CDR3 spells CASSLEEGIEQFF. The CDR3 DNA is TGTGCCAGCAGTTTAGAAGAGGGAATAGAGCAGTTCTTC.

This clonotype appeared a few times. This chain joins TRBV4-2 and TRBJ1-4; the D gene is possibly TRBD1 (5 bases). The CDR3 runs to 16 residues. Trimming shortened V by 0 bases and J by 8 bases, and 16 bases separated the two germline ends. Germline CDR1 and CDR2: LGHNA and YNFKEQ. The DNA for the CDR3 is TGTGCCAGCAGCCAAGAGCTGGGACCTCGGGGCGAAAAACTGTTTTTT. Its protein is CASSQELGPRGEKLFF.

This clonotype was seen only a few times. The J gene is TRBJ2-5, the V gene TRBV27; 12 positions match TRBD2. The CDR3 length is 15 residues. Germline V gene data show CDR1 as MNHEY and CDR2 as SMNVEV (reference sequence). The V segment lost 6 bases and the J segment 5 bases; nucleotides outside the gene matches: 7. The CDR3 loop reads CASRQLAGGWETQYF. The DNA for the CDR3 is TGTGCCAGCAGACAACTAGCGGGAGGATGGGAGACCCAGTACTTC.

J is TRBJ1-2 and V is TRBV3-1, with D perhaps TRBD1 (6 bases). The V end was cut by 2 bases, the J end by 4 bases, with 11 bases between. Germline V CDR1 and CDR2: LGHDT, YNNKEL (reference sequence). The CDR3 runs to 14 residues. Here the CDR3 reads CASSQSGGSYGYTF. CDR3 DNA sequence: TGTGCCAGCAGCCAATCTGGGGGCTCCTATGGCTACACCTTC.

The table lists this clonotype with many counts. This chain links TRBV6-1 with TRBJ2-7; the D gene is possibly TRBD2 (5 bases). There are 13 residues in the CDR3. Trimming took off 0 bases at V and 5 bases at J, with 8 bases between the two ends. The germline CDR1 and CDR2 sequences are MNHNS and SASEGT. In DNA, the CDR3 is TGTGCCAGCAGTGAAGCCATGGGAGACGAGCAGTACTTC. It yields the protein CASSEAMGDEQYF.

This clonotype was detected a few times. The chain couples TRBV6-6 to TRBJ2-3; unclear D gene. V was clipped by 0 bases and J by 2 bases, with 6 bases between them. This CDR3 is built from 14 residues. Germline V gene data show CDR1 as MNHNY and CDR2 as SVGAGI (reference sequence). CDR3 coding DNA: TGTGCCAGCAGTTACTCCGCCGTCACAGATACGCAGTATTTT. Its translation is CASSYSAVTDTQYF.

This clonotype has only a few counts. The CDR3 DNA reads TGTGCCAGCAGCCTAAGGGCTACCGGGACCAGCCACTCTGGGGCCAACGTCCTGACTTTC. It translates to CASSLRATGTSHSGANVLTF. The chain is built from TRBV9 and TRBJ2-6, with D perhaps assigned TRBD1 or TRBD2 (5 bases each). Trimming removed 4 bases at V and 0 bases at J, with 23 bases between. The CDR3 length is 20 residues. Germline assignment: CDR1 SGDLS and CDR2 YYNGEE.

V usage is TRBV11-2 and J usage is TRBJ1-2; a possible D gene is TRBD1 (6 bases). The V gene's germline CDR1 is SGHAT and CDR2 FQNNGV. The CDR3 is 15 residues long. The V end was cut by 5 bases, the J end by 4 bases, with 17 bases between. CDR3 protein: CASSLPGGRGYGYTF. The CDR3 DNA reads as TGTGCCAGCAGCCTCCCCGGGGGGCGCGGCTATGGCTACACCTTC.

This clonotype was counted at least ten times. The gene calls are TRBV28 and TRBJ2-5; D remains ambiguous. The V end lost 7 bases, the J end lost 5 bases, and 5 bases lay between the germline ends. Per the germline V gene, CDR1 is MDHEN and CDR2 is SYDVKM. CDR3 length equals 10 residues. CDR3 DNA sequence: TGTGCCAGCATTCGGGAGACCCAGTACTTC. This encodes CASIRETQYF.

The gene calls are TRBV7-8 and TRBJ2-2, with a weak D call TRBD1 (5 bases). V lost 5 bases to trimming and J lost 0 bases, with 13 bases between them. CDR3 length: 16 residues. Germline V lookup: CDR1 SGHVS, CDR2 FQNEAQ. DNA for the CDR3: TGTGCCAGCAGCCCGCTAGACAGAGCGAACACCGGGGAGCTGTTTTTT. Its translation is CASSPLDRANTGELFF.

This clonotype turned up a few times. This sequence may be a read error, since a much larger clone differs from it by one base. The V call is TRBV18, the J call TRBJ2-7; 7 bases align to TRBD1. This CDR3 is 14 amino acids long. Germline V gene sequence: CDR1 KGHSH, CDR2 LQKENI. CDR3 residues: CACSPQGQSYEQYF. The CDR3 nucleotides are TGTGCCTGCTCACCACAGGGGCAGTCCTACGAGCAGTACTTC. Full variable domain (remainder filled in from reference TRBV18 and TRBJ2-7): NAGVMQNPRHLVRRRGQEARLRCSPMKGHSHVYWYRQLPEEGLKFMVYLQKENIIDESGMPKERFSAEFPKEGPSILRIQQVVRGDSAAYFCACSPQGQSYEQYFGPGTRLTVT.

On this clonotype: At one end the junction does not follow the germline gene, possibly because of a read error. The rearrangement links TRBV2 to TRBJ1-4, with 8 bases aligning to TRBD1. Germline CDR1 is SNHLY and CDR2 is FYNNEI. The CDR3 is made up of 15 amino acids. CDR3 sequence: CASSEGQGRDEKLFF. For the CDR3, the DNA is TGTGCCAGCAGCGAAGGACAGGGCCGGGATGAAAAACTGTTTTTT. The entire variable domain, with the rest obtained from reference TRBV2 and TRBJ1-4, is as follows: EPEVTQTPSHQVTQMGQEVILRCVPISNHLYFYWYRQILGQKVEFLVSFYNNEISEKSEIFDDQFSVERPDGSNFTLKIRSTKLEDSAMYFCASSEGQGRDEKLFFGSGTQLSVL.

This clonotype showed up just a few times. The rearrangement uses TRBV20-1 and TRBJ2-7; no reliable D call. V was trimmed by 0 bases and J by 5 bases, leaving 5 bases between them. This CDR3 has 11 amino acids. Germline-derived CDR1 and CDR2 are DFQATT and SNEGSKA (reference sequence). CDR3 nucleotide sequence: TGCAGTGCTAGAGAAGCGAACGAGCAGTACTTC. This encodes CSAREANEQYF.

This clonotype was seen ten or more times. The rearrangement links TRBV30 to TRBJ2-1, with 11 nucleotides matching TRBD2. With V trimmed by 1 base and J by 2 bases, 10 bases remained unmatched. CDR3 size: 18 residues. From germline, CDR1 is GTSNPN and CDR2 SVGIG (reference sequence). The DNA for the CDR3 is TGTGCCTGGAGTGCGTTAACTAGCGGGAGAACCACCTACAATGAGCAGTTCTTC. Amino acid sequence: CAWSALTSGRTTYNEQFF.

This clonotype came up many times. This chain connects TRBV12-3 or TRBV12-4 to TRBJ2-3; no clear D. The CDR3 sequence is 11 residues long. The germline V and J ends were trimmed by 8 bases and 4 bases, with 7 bases remaining between them. CDR3 loop: CASVRADTQYF. In DNA, the CDR3 is TGTGCCAGCGTCCGGGCAGATACGCAGTATTTT.

This clonotype was recorded at least ten times. The V gene is TRBV20-1, the J gene TRBJ2-7; TRBD2 aligns across 8 bases. Germline V lookup: CDR1 DFQATT, CDR2 SNEGSKA (reference sequence). The CDR3 spans 14 residues. J was trimmed by 2 bases and V by 3 bases; bases with no gene match: 6. The chain's CDR3 is CSARRGLDAYEQYF. The CDR3 coding sequence is TGCAGTGCTAGGAGGGGACTAGATGCCTACGAGCAGTACTTC.

This clonotype has a handful of counts. The chain employs TRBV10-3 and TRBJ2-5; TRBD1 or TRBD2 may be the D gene (5 bases each). In germline, CDR1 is ENHRY, CDR2 SYGVKD. The ends were cut back, 0 bases at V and 5 bases at J, with 10 bases in the middle. The CDR3 has 14 amino acids. The CDR3 sequence is CAISESGGGETQYF. In DNA form, the CDR3 reads TGTGCCATCAGTGAGTCTGGGGGTGGGGAGACCCAGTACTTC.

The sample holds a few counts of this clonotype. The CDR3 protein is CGTSGGSPYNEQFF. CDR3 nucleotide sequence: TGCGGGACTAGTGGGGGGAGTCCCTACAATGAGCAGTTCTTC. The V gene is TRBV29-1, the J gene TRBJ2-1; TRBD2 matches 8 bases. The CDR3 spans 14 residues. Germline CDR1 is SQVTM and CDR2 is ANQGSEA.

This clonotype was detected a few times. The chain links TRBV6-1 to TRBJ2-3; 7 nucleotides agree with TRBD1. There are 12 residues in the CDR3. With V trimmed by 8 bases and J by 6 bases, 5 bases remained unmatched. The V gene's germline CDR1 is MNHNS and CDR2 SASEGT. The chain's CDR3 is CASVTGLDTQYF. CDR3 DNA sequence: TGTGCCAGCGTGACAGGGCTCGATACGCAGTATTTT.

This clonotype appeared a few times. The chain combines TRBV28 with TRBJ2-5; D is unresolved. The length of the CDR3 is 15 residues. CDR1 is MDHEN and CDR2 is SYDVKM in the germline V gene. V dropped 5 bases and J dropped 2 bases, with 15 bases sitting between them. In DNA, the CDR3 is TGTGCCAGCAGTCCCCCTCTAGGGCCTCAAGAGACCCAGTACTTC. It codes for CASSPPLGPQETQYF.